The clone carrying this T cell receptor beta chain has a handful of counts. This record belongs to a study of cytomegalovirus exposure and HLA in healthy donors. CDR3 size: 13 residues. The germline gives CDR1 MNHEY, CDR2 SVGAGI. V was shortened by 3 bases and J by 5 bases, with 10 bases between the two germline ends. The PCR made use of 60 Vbeta and 13 Jbeta primers. Data came from immunoSEQ multiplex PCR; TCRdb stores just in-frame clones and leaves some out. This sample yields 60,000 to 70,000 clones, of which approximately 71% are seen a single time; roughly 25% belongs to the top ten. This chain connects TRBV6-5 to TRBJ1-1, with unresolved D. Sample: PBMCs. The receptor was derived from a man aged 45 to 65 in good health and CMV-seropositive. The CDR3 DNA reads TGTGCCAGCAGTTATGCAGGATCAACTGAAGCTTTCTTT. Translated: CASSYAGSTEAFF.